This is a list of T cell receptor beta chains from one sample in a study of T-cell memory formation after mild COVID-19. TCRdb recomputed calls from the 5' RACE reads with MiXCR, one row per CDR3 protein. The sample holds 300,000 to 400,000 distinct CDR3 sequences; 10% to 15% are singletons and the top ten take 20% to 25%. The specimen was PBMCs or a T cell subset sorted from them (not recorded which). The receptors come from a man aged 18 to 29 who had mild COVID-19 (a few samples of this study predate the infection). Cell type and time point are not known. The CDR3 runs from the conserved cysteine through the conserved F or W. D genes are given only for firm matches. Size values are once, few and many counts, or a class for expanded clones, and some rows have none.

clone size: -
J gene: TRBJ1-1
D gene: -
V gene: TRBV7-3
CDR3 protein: CASSNTGGPSMNTEAFF
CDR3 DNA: TGTGCCAGCAGCAACACGGGGGGACCCTCAATGAACACTGAAGCTTTCTTT

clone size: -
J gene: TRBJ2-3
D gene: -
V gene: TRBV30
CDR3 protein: CAWSVGTSDTQYF
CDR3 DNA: TGTGCCTGGAGTGTAGGGACCTCAGATACGCAGTATTTT

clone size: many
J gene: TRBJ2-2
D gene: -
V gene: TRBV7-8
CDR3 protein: CASSLVGPGELFF
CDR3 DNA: TGTGCCAGCAGCTTAGTGGGGCCCGGGGAGCTGTTTTTT

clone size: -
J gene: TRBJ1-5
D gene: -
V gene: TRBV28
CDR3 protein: CASRNTGNNQPQHF
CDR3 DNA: TGTGCCAGCAGAAACACAGGGAATAATCAGCCCCAGCATTTT

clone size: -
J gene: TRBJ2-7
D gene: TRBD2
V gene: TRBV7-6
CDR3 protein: CASSLSGIAYEQYF
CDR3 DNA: TGTGCCAGCAGCCTAAGCGGGATTGCTTACGAGCAGTACTTC

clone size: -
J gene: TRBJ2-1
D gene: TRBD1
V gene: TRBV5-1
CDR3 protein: CASTIPGQGRREQFF
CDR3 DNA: TGCGCCAGCACGATTCCGGGACAGGGGCGTCGTGAGCAGTTCTTC

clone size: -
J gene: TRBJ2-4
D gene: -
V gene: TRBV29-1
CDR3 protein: CSVATLQVGKNIQYF
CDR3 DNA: TGCAGCGTCGCCACGCTACAGGTTGGCAAAAACATTCAGTACTTC

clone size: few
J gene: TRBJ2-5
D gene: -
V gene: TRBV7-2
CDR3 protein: CASSLEARGETQYF
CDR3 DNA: TGTGCCAGCAGCTTAGAGGCGCGGGGTGAGACCCAGTACTTC

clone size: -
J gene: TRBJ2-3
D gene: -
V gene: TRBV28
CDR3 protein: CASPGGGAGDTQYF
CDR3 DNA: TGTGCCAGCCCTGGGGGGGGCGCCGGGGATACGCAGTATTTT

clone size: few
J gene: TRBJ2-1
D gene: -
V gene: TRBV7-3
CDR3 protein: CASSLNPPSSRGEQFF
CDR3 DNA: TGTGCCAGCAGCTTAAATCCCCCCTCTAGCCGGGGGGAGCAGTTCTTC

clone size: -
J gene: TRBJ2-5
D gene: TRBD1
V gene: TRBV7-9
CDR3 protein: CASRDGQEETQYF
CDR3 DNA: TGTGCCAGCAGGGATGGACAGGAAGAGACCCAGTACTTC

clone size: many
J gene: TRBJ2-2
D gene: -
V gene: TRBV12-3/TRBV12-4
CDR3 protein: CASITGQEGRELFF
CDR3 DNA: TGTGCCAGCATTACCGGACAGGAGGGCCGGGAGCTGTTTTTT

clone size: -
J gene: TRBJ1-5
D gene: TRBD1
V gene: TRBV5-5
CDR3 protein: CASSSGQATYSNQPQHF
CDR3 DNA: TGTGCCAGCAGCTCAGGACAGGCAACTTATAGCAATCAGCCCCAGCATTTT

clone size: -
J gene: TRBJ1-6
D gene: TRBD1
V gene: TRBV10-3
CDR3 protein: CAISESRTGYNSPLHF
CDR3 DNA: TGTGCCATCAGTGAGTCTAGGACAGGATATAATTCACCCCTCCACTTT

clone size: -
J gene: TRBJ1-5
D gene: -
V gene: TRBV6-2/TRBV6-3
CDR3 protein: CASAGGSQPQHF
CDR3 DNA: TGTGCCAGCGCTGGGGGGAGTCAGCCCCAGCATTTT

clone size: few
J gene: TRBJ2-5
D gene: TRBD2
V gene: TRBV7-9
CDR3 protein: CASSPGLAGAQETQYF
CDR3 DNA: TGTGCCAGCAGCCCGGGACTAGCGGGGGCCCAAGAGACCCAGTACTTC

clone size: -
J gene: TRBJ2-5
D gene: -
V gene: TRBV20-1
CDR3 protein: CSARDWVNQETQYF
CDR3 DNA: TGCAGTGCTAGAGACTGGGTAAACCAAGAGACCCAGTACTTC

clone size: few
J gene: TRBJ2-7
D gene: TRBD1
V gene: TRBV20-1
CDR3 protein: CSAVGQWSSYEQYF
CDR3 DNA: TGCAGTGCTGTGGGACAGTGGAGCTCCTACGAGCAGTACTTC

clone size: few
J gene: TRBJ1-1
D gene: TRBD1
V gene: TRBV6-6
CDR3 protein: CASSPGQRQTEAFF
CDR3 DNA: TGTGCCAGCAGTCCGGGACAGCGCCAGACTGAAGCTTTCTTT

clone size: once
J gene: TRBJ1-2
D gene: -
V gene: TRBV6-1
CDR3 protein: CAISRMGGYTF
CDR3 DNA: TGTGCCATCAGTCGTATGGGGGGCTACACCTTC

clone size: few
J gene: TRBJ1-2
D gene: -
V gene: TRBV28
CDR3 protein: CASGGGPPHGYTF
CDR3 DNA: TGTGCCAGCGGAGGTGGCCCGCCGCATGGCTACACCTTC

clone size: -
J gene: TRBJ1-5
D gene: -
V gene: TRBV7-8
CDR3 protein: CASSLGRAGNQPQHF
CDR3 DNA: TGTGCCAGCAGCTTAGGTAGGGCAGGCAATCAGCCCCAGCATTTT

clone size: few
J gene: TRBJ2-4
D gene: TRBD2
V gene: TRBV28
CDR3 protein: CASSRAGTTLAKNIQYF
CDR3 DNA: TGTGCCAGCAGTAGGGCAGGGACTACACTAGCCAAAAACATTCAGTACTTC

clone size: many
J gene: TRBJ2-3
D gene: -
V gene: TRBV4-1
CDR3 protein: CASSQGLENTQYF
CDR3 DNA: TGCGCCAGCAGCCAAGGACTAGAAAATACGCAGTATTTT

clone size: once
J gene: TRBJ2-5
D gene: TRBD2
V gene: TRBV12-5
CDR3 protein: CASGLGRRLAGYQETQYF
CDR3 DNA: TGTGCTAGTGGTTTGGGTCGCCGCCTAGCGGGTTACCAAGAGACCCAGTACTTC

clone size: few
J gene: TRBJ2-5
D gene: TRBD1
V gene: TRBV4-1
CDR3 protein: CASSQPTGETQYF
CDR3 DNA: TGCGCCAGCAGCCAACCGACAGGGGAGACCCAGTACTTC

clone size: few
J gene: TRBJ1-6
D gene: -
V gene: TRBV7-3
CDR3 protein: CASSLQGRASPLHF
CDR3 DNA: TGTGCCAGCAGCTTACAGGGGCGTGCTTCACCCCTCCACTTT

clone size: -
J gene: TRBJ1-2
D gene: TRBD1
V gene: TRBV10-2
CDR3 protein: CASSESGQTGIGYTF
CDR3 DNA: TGCGCCAGCAGTGAGTCGGGCCAGACAGGGATAGGCTACACCTTC

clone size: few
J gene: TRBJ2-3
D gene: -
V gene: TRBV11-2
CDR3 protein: CASSSKGVSSTDTQYF
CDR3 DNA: TGTGCCAGCAGCTCAAAGGGGGTATCGAGCACAGATACGCAGTATTTT

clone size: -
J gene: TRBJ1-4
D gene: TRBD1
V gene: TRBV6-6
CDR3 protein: CASSRDRDREVRKLFF
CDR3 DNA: TGTGCCAGCAGTCGTGACCGGGACAGGGAAGTTAGGAAACTGTTTTTT

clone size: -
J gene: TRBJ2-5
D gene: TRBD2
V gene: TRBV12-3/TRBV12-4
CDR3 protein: CASTVFLAGRETQYF
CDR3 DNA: TGTGCCAGCACTGTTTTTCTAGCGGGGAGGGAGACCCAGTACTTC

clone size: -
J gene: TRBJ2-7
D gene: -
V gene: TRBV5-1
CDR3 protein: CASSQQGPLGEQYF
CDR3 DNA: TGCGCCAGCAGCCAACAGGGACCCCTGGGCGAGCAGTACTTC

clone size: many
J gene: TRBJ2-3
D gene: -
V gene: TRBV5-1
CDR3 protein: CASSAHKGFTDTQYF
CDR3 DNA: TGCGCCAGCAGCGCCCACAAGGGGTTCACAGATACGCAGTATTTT

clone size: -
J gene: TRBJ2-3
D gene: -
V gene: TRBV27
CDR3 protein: CASAPRAPRTDTQYF
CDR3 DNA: TGTGCCAGCGCGCCGAGGGCCCCGCGCACAGATACGCAGTATTTT

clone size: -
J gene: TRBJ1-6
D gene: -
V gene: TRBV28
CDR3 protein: CASSKQGWSPLHF
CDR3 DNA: TGTGCCAGCAGTAAACAGGGCTGGTCACCCCTCCACTTT

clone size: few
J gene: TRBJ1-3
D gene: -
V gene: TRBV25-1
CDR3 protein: CASQLSDTIYF
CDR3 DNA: TGTGCCAGCCAACTATCCGATACCATATATTTT

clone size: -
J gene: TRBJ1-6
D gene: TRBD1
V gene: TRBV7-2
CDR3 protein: CAGQGASYNSPLHF
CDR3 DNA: TGTGCCGGACAGGGGGCATCCTATAATTCACCCCTCCACTTT

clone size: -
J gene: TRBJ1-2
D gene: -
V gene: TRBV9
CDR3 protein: CASRRDGLYYGYTF
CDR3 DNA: TGTGCCAGCAGACGGGACGGACTCTACTATGGCTACACCTTC

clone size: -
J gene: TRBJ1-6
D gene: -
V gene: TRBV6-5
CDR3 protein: CAATRGNNSPLHF
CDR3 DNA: TGTGCCGCGACCAGAGGGAATAATTCACCCCTCCACTTT

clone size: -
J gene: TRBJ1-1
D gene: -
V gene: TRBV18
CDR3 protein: CASSPFRMNTEAFF
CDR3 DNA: TGTGCCAGCTCACCTTTCAGGATGAACACTGAAGCTTTCTTT

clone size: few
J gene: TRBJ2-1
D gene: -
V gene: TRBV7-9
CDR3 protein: CASSLRKVEQFF
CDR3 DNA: TGTGCCAGCAGCCTCCGAAAGGTTGAGCAGTTCTTC

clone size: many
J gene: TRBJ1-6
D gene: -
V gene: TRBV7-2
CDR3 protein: CASSFLGASPLHF
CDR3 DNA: TGTGCCAGCAGCTTTCTAGGGGCCTCACCCCTCCACTTT

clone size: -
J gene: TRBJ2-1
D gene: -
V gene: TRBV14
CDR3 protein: CASSQSLINEQFF
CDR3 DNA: TGTGCCAGCAGCCAAAGTCTGATCAATGAGCAGTTCTTC

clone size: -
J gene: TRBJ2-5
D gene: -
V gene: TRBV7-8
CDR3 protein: CASSPNSRGASETQYF
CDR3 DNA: TGTGCCAGCAGCCCCAATTCCCGCGGGGCTTCGGAGACCCAGTACTTC

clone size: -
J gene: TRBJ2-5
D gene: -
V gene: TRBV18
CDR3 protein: CASQPGGEETQYF
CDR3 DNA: TGTGCCAGCCAACCCGGAGGGGAGGAGACCCAGTACTTC

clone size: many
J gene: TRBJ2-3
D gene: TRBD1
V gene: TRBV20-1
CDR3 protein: CSTGGSTDTQYF
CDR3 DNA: TGCAGTACAGGGGGGAGCACAGATACGCAGTATTTT

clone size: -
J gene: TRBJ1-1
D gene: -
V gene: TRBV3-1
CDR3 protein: CASSGFTMRQNTEAFF
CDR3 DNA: TGTGCCAGCAGCGGTTTCACTATGAGGCAGAACACTGAAGCTTTCTTT

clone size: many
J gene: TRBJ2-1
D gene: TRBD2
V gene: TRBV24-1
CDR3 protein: CATSDPSRGTIDEQFF
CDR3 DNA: TGTGCCACCAGTGACCCTTCCCGCGGGACTATAGATGAGCAGTTCTTC

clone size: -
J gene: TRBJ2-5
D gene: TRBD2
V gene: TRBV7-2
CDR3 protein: CASSLESGGWTQYF
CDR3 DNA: TGTGCCAGCAGCTTAGAGTCGGGGGGGTGGACCCAGTACTTC